These 19 T cell receptor beta chains were sequenced from one sample in a study of identical twins (TCRdb year 2016). Library preparation used 5' RACE. Sequenced using an Illumina HiSeq 2000. Through fastp at Q25 and MiXCR, TCRdb rebuilt clones from the public reads, retaining in-frame beta chains. Rows with a matching CDR3 protein are joined into one entry that keeps the most common DNA and genes. The sample table records 750,000 to 950,000 distinct CDR3 sequences; around 12% of these occur just once. The ten top clones hold around 1.6% of the sample. The sample also formed part of further work on yellow fever vaccine responses in identical twins.

Sample: PBMCs. The receptors originated from a woman aged 18-30 years in good health.

V gene TRBV6-5 combines with J gene TRBJ1-3; D possibly corresponds to TRBD1 (5 bases). Germline V lookup: CDR1 MNHEY, CDR2 SVGAGI. The V gene lost 4 bases and the J gene lost 4 bases, with 20 bases spanning the gap. The CDR3 totals 17 residues. This CDR3 reads CASSWRGGGQGGNTIYF. Here the CDR3 DNA reads TGTGCCAGCAGTTGGAGGGGAGGCGGGCAGGGCGGAAACACCATATATTTT.

J is TRBJ2-7 and V is TRBV12-3 or TRBV12-4; 13 nucleotides match TRBD2. The junction had 5 bases not matched to a gene; V was cut back by 4 bases and J by 2 bases. There are 16 residues in the CDR3. The CDR3 coding sequence is TGTGCCAGCAGTTACCCGGGACTAGCGGGAACCTACGAGCAGTACTTC. As protein: CASSYPGLAGTYEQYF.

This clonotype was seen a few times. The chain carries TRBV28 and TRBJ2-3; a possible D gene is TRBD2 (6 bases). The germline V gene encodes CDR1 MDHEN and CDR2 SYDVKM. The V end was cut by 5 bases, the J end by 5 bases, with 17 bases between. The CDR3 loop spans 15 amino acids. The DNA of the CDR3 is TGTGCCAGCAGTCCGGGACCGCCCGGGGGAGATACGCAGTATTTT. Amino acid sequence: CASSPGPPGGDTQYF.

The table lists this clonotype with a few counts. The chain links TRBV6-2 or TRBV6-3 to TRBJ2-1; tentatively, D is TRBD2 (6 bases). The ends were cut back, 10 bases at V and 2 bases at J, with 18 bases in the middle. The CDR3 sequence is 15 residues long. The germline gives CDR1 MNHEY, CDR2 SVGEGT. This CDR3 reads CAIAGTPGAYNEQFF. CDR3 nucleotide sequence: TGTGCCATCGCGGGGACCCCGGGCGCCTACAATGAGCAGTTCTTC.

The chain uses TRBV10-3 and TRBJ2-2, with no clear D. Germline values: CDR1 ENHRY, CDR2 SYGVKD. The length of the CDR3 is 14 residues. V lost 4 bases and J 2 bases, leaving 8 bases between the germline ends. In nucleotides, the CDR3 is TGTGCCATCAGTGGGAAGAAAAACACCGGGGAGCTGTTTTTT. It translates to CAISGKKNTGELFF.

The table lists this clonotype with many counts. The V call is TRBV10-3, the J call TRBJ2-5; D perhaps matches TRBD1 (7 bases). Germline V CDR1 and CDR2: ENHRY, SYGVKD. The CDR3 is 14 amino acids. Deletions cut 5 bases from V and 4 bases from J, with 14 bases between. CDR3 sequence reads: CAISPQGGGETQYF. CDR3 DNA sequence: TGTGCCATCAGTCCCCAGGGGGGAGGAGAGACCCAGTACTTC.

This clonotype has more than one count but fewer than ten. The chain employs TRBV5-1 and TRBJ1-4; 8 bases fit TRBD1. With V trimmed by 2 bases and J by 6 bases, 3 bases remained unmatched. There are 14 residues in the CDR3. The germline gives CDR1 SGHRS, CDR2 YFSETQ. The CDR3 coding sequence is TGCGCCAGCAGCTTCACAGGGGGAGATGAAAAACTGTTTTTT. Encoded protein: CASSFTGGDEKLFF.

This rearrangement joins TRBV5-5 to TRBJ1-6; TRBD1 aligns across 8 bases. Per the germline V gene, CDR1 is SGHKS and CDR2 is YYEKEE (reference sequence). The CDR3 runs 12 residues. The junction had 3 bases not matched to a gene; V was cut back by 0 bases and J by 16 bases. CDR3 residues: CASSLDRGELHF. DNA of the CDR3: TGTGCCAGCAGCTTGGACAGGGGGGAGCTCCACTTT. The complete variable domain, with remaining parts taken from reference TRBV5-5 and TRBJ1-6, reads DAGVTQSPTHLIKTRGQQVTLRCSPISGHKSVSWYQQVLGQGPQFIFQYYEKEERGRGNFPDRFSARQFPNYSSELNVNALLLGDSALYLCASSLDRGELHFGNGTRLTVT.

The chain couples TRBV3-1 to TRBJ1-3; 7 bases line up with TRBD1. V lost 7 bases to trimming and J lost 0 bases; unmatched junction nucleotides: 9. Germline CDR1 LGHDT, CDR2 YNNKEL (reference sequence). The CDR3 spans 16 residues. The CDR3 DNA sequence: TGTGCCAGCACCAAGGCAGGGGGTTCCTCTGGAAACACCATATATTTT. Translating it yields CASTKAGGSSGNTIYF.

The sample holds a few counts of this clonotype. The chain combines TRBV10-3 with TRBJ1-1; TRBD1 might be the D (5 bases). Trimming pared 8 bases from V and 1 base from J, leaving 11 bases between. The CDR3 is 13 amino acids. The germline gives CDR1 ENHRY, CDR2 SYGVKD. This CDR3 reads CAIVGDPNTEAFF. The CDR3 DNA is TGTGCCATCGTCGGGGACCCGAACACTGAAGCTTTCTTT.

CDR3 residues: CASSRGGAGYEQYF. The CDR3 bases are TGTGCCAGCAGCCGGGGAGGGGCTGGGTACGAGCAGTACTTC. This chain links TRBV12-3 or TRBV12-4 with TRBJ2-7, with 7 bases lining up with TRBD2. The trim removed 6 bases at V and 4 bases at J, leaving 9 bases unmatched. The CDR3 runs to 14 residues.

This clonotype was picked up many times. V usage is TRBV7-9 and J usage is TRBJ2-7, with no clear D. Germline V CDR1 and CDR2: SEHNR, FQNEAQ (reference sequence). This CDR3 spans 14 amino acids. With 0 bases removed from V and 2 bases from J, the gap between germline ends came to 8 bases. The CDR3 DNA sequence: TGTGCCAGCAGCTTAGCCTACAGAACCTACGAGCAGTACTTC. This sequence encodes CASSLAYRTYEQYF.

The V gene is TRBV19, the J gene TRBJ2-4, with 7 bases that match TRBD2. The CDR3 runs to 13 residues. V lost 9 bases, J lost 7 bases, and 9 bases stayed unmatched. Looked up from germline, CDR1 is LNHDA and CDR2 is SQIVND (reference sequence). CDR3 bases: TGTGCCAGCACCGACAACGGGGGGAACATTCAGTACTTC. Its protein product is CASTDNGGNIQYF. Full variable domain (outside the CDR3, taken from reference TRBV19 and TRBJ2-4): DGGITQSPKYLFRKEGQNVTLSCEQNLNHDAMYWYRQDPGQGLRLIYYSQIVNDFQKGDIAEGYSVSREKKESFPLTVTSAQKNPTAFYLCASTDNGGNIQYFGAGTRLSVL.

This clonotype was counted at least ten times. This chain uses TRBV2 with TRBJ2-7; 8 bases map to TRBD1. The CDR3 sequence is 15 residues long. Germline V gene lookup returns CDR1 SNHLY and CDR2 FYNNEI. The V segment lost 2 bases and the J segment 2 bases; nucleotides outside the gene matches: 5. The CDR3: CASSEIWDRTYEQYV. For the CDR3, the DNA is TGTGCCAGCAGTGAAATTTGGGACAGGACCTACGAGCAGTACGTC.

This clonotype was picked up a small number of times. The chain recombines TRBV6-2 or TRBV6-3 with TRBJ2-2, with TRBD2 matching 10 bases. CDR1 is MNHEY, CDR2 SVGEGT, per germline. CDR3 size: 14 residues. V trimming: 3 bases; J trimming: 6 bases; junction bases outside the gene matches: 1. The CDR3 DNA sequence: TGTGCCAGCAGTTATACTAGCGGGGCCGGGGAGCTGTTTTTT. Its translation: CASSYTSGAGELFF.

This clonotype was detected a few times. CDR3 residues: CASSRVDRGEQYF. As DNA, the CDR3 is TGTGCCAGCAGTCGCGTTGATCGAGGCGAGCAGTACTTC. This chain uses TRBV28 with TRBJ2-7; D unresolved. Per germline, CDR1 MDHEN and CDR2 SYDVKM. CDR3 length equals 13 residues. Between the trimmed V and J ends, which lost 5 bases and 6 bases, there was a span of 14 bases. Variable domain in full (rest from reference TRBV28 and TRBJ2-7): DVKVTQSSRYLVKRTGEKVFLECVQDMDHENMFWYRQDPGLGLRLIYFSYDVKMKEKGDIPEGYSVSREKKERFSLILESASTNQTSMYLCASSRVDRGEQYFGPGTRLTVT.

The sample holds many counts of this clonotype. This sequence joins TRBV4-1 and TRBJ1-1; D is ambiguous. This CDR3 comprises 17 residues. The V end lost 0 bases, the J end lost 0 bases, and 14 bases lay between the germline ends. The germline V gene encodes CDR1 MGHRA and CDR2 YSYEKL. The DNA of the CDR3 is TGCGCCAGCAGCCAAGACGTCGATCTAGCCCTGAACACTGAAGCTTTCTTT. Residues: CASSQDVDLALNTEAFF.

This clonotype showed up just a few times. This chain connects TRBV7-9 to TRBJ1-6; D unclear. V lost 5 bases and J lost 7, with 6 bases in between. Per the germline V gene, CDR1 is SEHNR and CDR2 is FQNEAQ (reference sequence). The CDR3 is 12 residues long. The CDR3 loop reads CASSPRNSPLHF. The CDR3, as DNA: TGTGCCAGCAGCCCGAGGAATTCACCCCTCCACTTT.

J is TRBJ2-3 and V is TRBV12-3 or TRBV12-4; D might be TRBD2 (6 bases). The CDR3 loop spans 16 amino acids. V shed 0 bases and J shed 4 bases, with 14 bases lying between them. The CDR3 sequence is CASSLAVGSFADTQYF. DNA of the CDR3: TGTGCCAGCAGTTTAGCGGTCGGGAGTTTTGCAGATACGCAGTATTTT.